This T cell receptor beta chain was identified in a study of early T cells in non-severe SARS-CoV-2 infection (dated by TCRdb to the early 2020s). Regarding the research as a whole: Because TCR sequencing relied on bulk RNA taken from unsorted whole blood, pairing of alpha and beta chains was not possible. Study-wide conclusions, independent of this receptor: VDJdb matching was skewed toward anti-spike CD8 responses and likely underestimated virus-specific expansions, missing private and CD4 specificities.

At the junction V is shortened by 3 bases and J by 0 bases, with 8 bases in between. Measured from the cysteine to the phenylalanine, the CDR3 is 15 residues long. Only the CDR3 portion is preserved as DNA: 45 bases, with reading frame beginning at the first base. Based on the germline V gene (reference sequence), the CDR1 and CDR2 sequences are SEHNR and FQNEAQ. This clonotype was observed many times. There is no known antigen for this receptor. No base-level quality is on record; no much larger clone is a single base apart. Libraries came from 5' RACE. TCRdb shows the sequencer as NextSeq 500. The TCR library protocol attached unique molecular identifiers to individual cDNA molecules to correct for sequencing error and PCR bias. Both TCR alpha and beta chains were sequenced, and tight co-correlation was observed between alpha and beta sequence abundances in each sample. As for the original processing: Decombinator V4 was used to annotate the V gene, J gene and CDR3 of the TCR sequences. TCRs were defined as expanded if a significant change between any two time points was detected under a Poisson model with p below 0.0001. TCR abundances were normalised to the total number of TCRs sequenced per sample and expressed as counts per million. TRAV1-2 paired with TRAJ12, TRAJ20 or TRAJ33 defined MAIT TCRs, while TRAV10 paired with TRAJ18 defined iNKT TCRs. VDJdb, accessed 1 November 2021, was searched for CMV, EBV and SARS-CoV-2 annotated TCRs, with TCRs annotated for multiple antigens excluded. TCRdb cleaned the public reads at Q25 with fastp, built clones with MiXCR and kept in-frame beta chains. Merged by CDR3 protein, the rows form single entries marked with the most common genes and DNA. The V and J calls shown here were made by TCRdb, not taken from the authors' results. The sample data list 60,000 to 75,000 distinct CDR3 sequences, and roughly 4.6% of these were observed just once. Roughly 3.6% of the sample is held by the ten biggest clonotypes.

A case-control design nested within a healthcare worker cohort in London, UK, was used, with weekly nasopharyngeal swab PCR tests and blood sampling performed. Healthcare workers were recruited between 23 and 31 March 2020, during the week of the UK lockdown, and were followed weekly for up to roughly 16 weeks. This receptor was identified in an adult who was a healthcare worker with PCR-confirmed SARS-CoV-2 infection or an uninfected control (not recorded which). The donor label of this sample is uncertain. This chain is built from TRBV7-9 and TRBJ1-4; no D gene is confidently identified. The starting material was whole blood, obtained at baseline. The CDR3: CASSLDRATNEKLFF. The DNA reads TGTGCCAGCAGCTTGGACCGTGCAACTAATGAAAAACTGTTTTTT.